These T cell receptor beta chains were read from a single sample in a study of blood T cell repertoires in COVID-19. Clones were read by immunoSEQ multiplex PCR, and TCRdb kept only the in-frame ones, dropping some. The sample includes more than 200,000 clones, approximately 79% of them seen just once. The sequencing sample was made of peripheral blood. These receptors originate from a woman in her forties with active or convalescent COVID-19. Both conserved end residues are part of each CDR3. A D gene is named only where the DNA matches it firmly. Not every row has a clone size; where given, it reads once, few, many or a size class.

J	size	V	D	CDR3	DNA
TRBJ2-1	-	TRBV5-1	TRBD1	CASSPYRGSSYNEQFF	TGCGCCAGCAGCCCGTACAGGGGGTCCTCCTACAATGAGCAGTTCTTC
TRBJ2-2	-	TRBV7-2	TRBD1	CASRLGTGGYTGELFF	TGTGCCAGCAGACTAGGGACAGGGGGCTACACCGGGGAGCTGTTTTTT
TRBJ1-1	-	TRBV10-3	TRBD1	CAIRPPGQGPNTEAFF	TGTGCCATCAGACCCCCGGGACAGGGCCCGAACACTGAAGCTTTCTTT
TRBJ1-2	once	TRBV5-1	TRBD1	CASSTAGQGSGYTF	TGCGCCAGCAGCACCGCCGGACAGGGATCTGGCTACACCTTC
TRBJ1-4	-	TRBV27	-	CASSFQRGEKLFF	TGTGCCAGCAGTTTTCAGAGGGGGGAAAAACTGTTTTTT
TRBJ1-1	-	TRBV29-1	-	CSVDDRLNTEAFF	TGCAGCGTTGATGACAGACTGAACACTGAAGCTTTCTTT
TRBJ1-1	-	TRBV5-8	TRBD1	CASSLSSTGWAEAFF	TGTGCCAGCAGCTTGTCTTCGACAGGGTGGGCTGAAGCTTTCTTT
TRBJ1-6	-	TRBV19	-	CASSSLPGGRNSPLHF	TGTGCCAGTAGTTCCCTCCCAGGAGGGCGAAATTCACCCCTCCACTTT
TRBJ1-2	few	TRBV28	-	CASRQDGTNYGYTF	TGTGCCAGCAGGCAGGACGGGACTAACTATGGCTACACCTTC
TRBJ1-1	-	TRBV5-1	-	CASSLTDRNMNTEAFF	TGCGCCAGCAGCTTGACCGACAGAAACATGAACACTGAAGCTTTCTTT
TRBJ2-5	-	TRBV28	TRBD2	CASSPGLGTQYF	TGTGCCAGCAGTCCGGGACTAGGCACCCAGTACTTC
TRBJ1-6	-	TRBV29-1	-	CSVEDHRLSSYNSPLHF	TGCAGCGTTGAAGATCATAGACTAAGCTCCTATAATTCACCCCTCCACTTT
TRBJ1-3	once	TRBV28	-	CASRTPGTGNTIYF	TGTGCCAGCAGGACCCCAGGGACTGGAAACACCATATATTTT
TRBJ1-6	few	TRBV4-2	TRBD1	CASSQRGTTGNNSPLHF	TGTGCCAGCAGCCAAAGGGGGACGACAGGGAACAATTCACCCCTCCACTTT
TRBJ1-4	-	TRBV7-8	-	CASSLGEVTSKFF	TGTGCCAGCAGCTTAGGGGAGGTGACAAGCAAGTTTTTT
TRBJ1-5	-	TRBV27	-	CASSPTGVGYQDQPQHF	TGTGCCAGCAGTCCAACAGGAGTCGGATATCAAGATCAGCCCCAGCATTTT
TRBJ1-2	-	TRBV19	-	CASSPQGPPYGYTF	TGTGCCAGTAGCCCACAGGGCCCCCCCTATGGCTACACCTTC
TRBJ1-2	-	TRBV7-9	TRBD1	CASSLDAGGEIRGGYTF	TGTGCCAGCAGCTTAGATGCAGGGGGCGAAATCAGAGGTGGCTACACCTTC
TRBJ1-3	few	TRBV9	-	CAIHVRGRSGNTIYF	TGTGCCATTCACGTCAGGGGACGATCTGGAAACACCATATATTTT
TRBJ1-5	-	TRBV6-1	-	CASSEIREILNQPQHF	TGTGCCAGCAGTGAAATCAGGGAAATCCTCAATCAGCCCCAGCATTTT
TRBJ1-3	-	TRBV5-6	TRBD1	CASSPDRAGNTIYF	TGTGCCAGCAGCCCGGACAGGGCTGGAAACACCATATATTTT
TRBJ2-1	-	TRBV4-2	TRBD2	CASSQTTSLYNEQFF	TGTGCCAGCAGCCAAACGACTAGCCTCTACAATGAGCAGTTCTTC
TRBJ1-6	few	TRBV5-4	-	CASSPTGTSNSPLHF	TGTGCCAGCAGTCCAACCGGGACTTCGAATTCACCCCTCCACTTT
TRBJ2-5	-	TRBV5-8	TRBD2	CASSLGLAGALSETQYF	TGTGCCAGCAGCTTGGGACTAGCGGGGGCCCTGTCAGAGACCCAGTACTTC
TRBJ1-5	-	TRBV11-2	-	CASSLFPSGNQPQHF	TGTGCCAGCAGCTTATTCCCCTCAGGGAATCAGCCCCAGCATTTT
TRBJ1-3	once	TRBV10-1	-	CASSEDSRSGNTIYF	TGCGCCAGCAGTGAGGACAGCCGCTCTGGAAACACCATATATTTT
TRBJ1-1	-	TRBV7-2	TRBD1	CASSYQDRDAEAFF	TGTGCCAGCAGCTATCAGGACAGGGATGCTGAAGCTTTCTTT
TRBJ2-1	-	TRBV11-2	TRBD2	CASSPGGSYNEQFF	TGTGCCAGCAGCCCGGGGGGCTCCTACAATGAGCAGTTCTTC
TRBJ2-3	once	TRBV5-1	TRBD2	CASSRSGGASSTDTQYF	TGCGCCAGCAGCCGTAGCGGGGGGGCCTCTAGCACAGATACGCAGTATTTT
TRBJ1-3	-	TRBV7-2	-	CASSLAVNTIYF	TGTGCCAGCAGTTTAGCCGTGAACACCATATATTTT
TRBJ1-2	-	TRBV5-1	TRBD1	CASSLPGQDGYTF	TGCGCCAGCAGCTTGCCAGGACAGGACGGCTACACCTTC
TRBJ1-3	-	TRBV30	-	CAWSGDNSGNTIYF	TGTGCCTGGAGTGGGGACAACTCTGGAAACACCATATATTTT